One TCR beta chain is described in this entry. The table came from immunoSEQ multiplex PCR; TCRdb's copy has only in-frame clones and leaves some out. Found here are hundreds of thousands of clones, approximately 89% of them singletons; the top ten hold roughly 0.0086%. The data derive from a study of shared T cell receptors in the human thymus. This CDR3 has 14 residues. Trimming removed 6 bases at V and 7 bases at J, with 19 bases between. Germline V gene sequence: CDR1 SGHDT, CDR2 YYEEEE. These data also featured in a second study, about human thymus T cells. That paper adds: The study used thymus tissue resected during corrective heart surgery. Thymic and blood repertoires appeared to show biased V and J gene usage. Related studies found that unrelated individuals share highly overlapping thymic repertoires.

Sequencing used thymocytes. The sequence was obtained from a boy under two years old with a congenital heart defect. V usage is TRBV5-6 and J usage is TRBJ1-2, with D possibly matching TRBD1 (5 bases). The chain's CDR3 is CASTPLRGYCGYTF. In DNA form, the CDR3 reads TGTGCCAGCACCCCCTTGCGGGGGTATTGTGGCTACACCTTC.